This TCR beta chain was identified during a study of blood T cell repertoires in COVID-19. On the study more broadly: Sites in the United States, Italy and Spain provided acute and convalescent COVID-19 samples.

This study enrolled people aged roughly 18 to 89 from around 25 US geographic areas. The CDR3 sequence is 16 residues long. Trimming cost V 0 bases and J 2 bases; bases outside gene matches: 6. Germline values: CDR1 SGHRS, CDR2 YFSETQ. The method was immunoSEQ multiplex PCR; TCRdb's version includes in-frame clones alone and lacks a portion of them. Found here are 250,000 to 300,000 clones, 84% of them singletons; the top ten hold 4.1%. The sample was PBMCs or T cells enriched from blood (not recorded which). This clonotype was sampled from a man aged 30-40 years with acute COVID-19. The chain employs TRBV5-1 and TRBJ1-1; 8 bases are a match to TRBD1. CDR3 sequence reads: CASSLAVGQVNTEAFF. In DNA, the CDR3 is TGCGCCAGCAGCTTGGCTGTGGGACAGGTAAACACTGAAGCTTTCTTT.